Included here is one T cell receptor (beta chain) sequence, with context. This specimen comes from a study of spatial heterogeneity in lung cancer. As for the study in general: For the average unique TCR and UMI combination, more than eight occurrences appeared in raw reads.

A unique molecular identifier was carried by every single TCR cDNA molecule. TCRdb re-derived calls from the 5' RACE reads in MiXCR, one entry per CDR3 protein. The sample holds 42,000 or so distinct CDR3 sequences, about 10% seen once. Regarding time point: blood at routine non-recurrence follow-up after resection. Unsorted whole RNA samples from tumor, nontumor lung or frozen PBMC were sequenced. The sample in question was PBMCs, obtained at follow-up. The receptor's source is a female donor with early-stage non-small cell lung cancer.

CDR3 DNA: TGTGCCTGCCCAGGTCATCCAGCTAACTATGGCTACACCTTC. It is translated as CACPGHPANYGYTF. The chain is built from TRBV30 and TRBJ1-2; D uncertain. The germline V and J ends were trimmed by 6 bases and 0 bases, with 14 bases remaining between them. Germline CDR1 GTSNPN, CDR2 SVGIG (reference sequence). CDR3 size: 14 residues.